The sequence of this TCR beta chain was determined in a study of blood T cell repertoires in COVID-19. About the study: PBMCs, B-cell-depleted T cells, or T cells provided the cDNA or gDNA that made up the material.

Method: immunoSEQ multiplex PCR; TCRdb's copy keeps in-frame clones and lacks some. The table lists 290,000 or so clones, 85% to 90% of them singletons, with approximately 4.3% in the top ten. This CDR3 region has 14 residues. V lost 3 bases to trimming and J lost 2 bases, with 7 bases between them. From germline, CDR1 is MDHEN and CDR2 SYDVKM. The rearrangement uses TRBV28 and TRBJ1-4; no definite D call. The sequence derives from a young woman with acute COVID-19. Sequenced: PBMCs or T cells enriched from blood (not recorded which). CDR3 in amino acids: CASSFTGTNEKLFF. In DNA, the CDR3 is TGTGCCAGCAGTTTTACCGGGACTAATGAAAAACTGTTTTTT.